A selection of T cell receptor beta chains follows, all from one sample in a study of human T cells and chemical hapten exposure. TCRdb itself ran the RACE reads through MiXCR, one entry per CDR3 protein. The sample comprises approximately 45,000 distinct CDR3 sequences, over 3.5% of which are singletons, and 1.6% rests with the top ten. Sample: whole blood. These receptors came from a female donor in good health. Some clones in this sample may be carry-over from other donors' samples. The CDR3 runs from the conserved cysteine through the conserved F or W. A D gene is named only where the DNA matches it firmly. Some rows mark clone size as missing; the rest say once, few, many or name a class of expanded clone.

>many|-|TRBV6-2/TRBV6-3|TRBJ2-1
CASSYGGAREFF
TGTGCCAGCAGTTACGGAGGGGCTAGGGAGTTCTTC
>few|-|TRBV14|TRBJ2-1
CASSPITGGYEQFF
TGTGCCAGCAGCCCGATAACGGGCGGCTATGAGCAGTTCTTC
>many|TRBD2|TRBV27|TRBJ2-3
CASSFKAGYTDTQYF
TGTGCCAGCAGTTTTAAAGCGGGGTACACAGATACGCAGTATTTT
>-|-|TRBV20-1|TRBJ1-5
CSASFGRGGPQNF
TGCAGTGCTAGCTTCGGCCGTGGGGGTCCCCAGAATTTT
>many|TRBD2|TRBV12-3/TRBV12-4|TRBJ2-3
CASSLGLAGGRSDTQYF
TGTGCCAGCAGTTTAGGACTAGCGGGGGGGCGATCGGATACGCAGTATTTT
>many|TRBD1|TRBV29-1|TRBJ1-2
CSVTGGFGYGYTF
TGCAGCGTAACAGGGGGCTTTGGCTATGGCTACACCTTC
>-|-|TRBV7-6|TRBJ2-6
CASSLQARHQANVLTF
TGTGCCAGCAGCCTCCAAGCCCGCCACCAGGCCAACGTCCTGACTTTC
>many|TRBD1|TRBV6-5|TRBJ1-1
CASGGTANTEAFF
TGTGCCAGCGGAGGGACAGCCAACACTGAAGCTTTCTTT
>many|-|TRBV29-1|TRBJ1-1
CSVDRANTEAFF
TGCAGCGTTGACAGGGCGAACACTGAAGCTTTCTTT
>-|-|TRBV6-5|TRBJ1-6
CASSYSQGGNYNSPLHF
TGTGCCAGCAGTTACTCACAGGGCGGAAACTATAATTCACCCCTCCACTTT
>many|-|TRBV12-3/TRBV12-4|TRBJ1-1
CASSLAPGGSTEAFF
TGTGCCAGCAGTTTAGCGCCGGGAGGGAGCACTGAAGCTTTCTTT
>many|-|TRBV20-1|TRBJ2-1
CSASPLEWDNGEQFF
TGCAGTGCTAGCCCCCTAGAATGGGACAATGGGGAGCAGTTCTTC
>many|-|TRBV20-1|TRBJ1-3
CSAIGGPGNTIYF
TGCAGTGCTATAGGAGGGCCTGGAAACACCATATATTTT
>many|-|TRBV7-9|TRBJ1-2
CASSPVVDGYTF
TGTGCCAGCAGCCCCGTAGTCGATGGCTACACCTTC
>many|-|TRBV6-2/TRBV6-3|TRBJ1-5
CASSYRGNQPQHF
TGTGCCAGCAGTTACCGGGGCAATCAGCCCCAGCATTTT
>many|TRBD1|TRBV7-2|TRBJ1-2
CASSLGSGGDGYTF
TGTGCCAGCAGCTTAGGATCAGGGGGCGATGGCTACACCTTC
>many|-|TRBV20-1|TRBJ1-6
CSAPLGRYNSPLHF
TGCAGTGCTCCTTTAGGGCGGTATAATTCACCCCTCCACTTT
>many|-|TRBV6-1|TRBJ1-5
CASSELEGQPQHF
TGTGCCAGCAGTGAATTAGAGGGTCAGCCCCAGCATTTT
>-|TRBD1|TRBV27|TRBJ1-1
CASSLLTGTGTVAEAFF
TGTGCCAGCAGTTTATTGACCGGGACAGGGACGGTCGCTGAAGCTTTCTTT
>-|-|TRBV21-1|TRBJ1-5
CASSKAEGSNQPQNF
TGTGCCAGCAGCAAAGCCGAGGGGAGCAATCAGCCCCAGAATTTT
>many|-|TRBV7-9|TRBJ2-3
CASSYRGGSTDTQYF
TGTGCCAGCAGTTACAGGGGGGGTAGCACAGATACGCAGTATTTT
>many|TRBD1|TRBV4-1|TRBJ2-7
CASSQGDSSYEQYF
TGCGCCAGCAGCCAAGGGGACAGTTCCTACGAGCAGTACTTC
>many|-|TRBV6-5|TRBJ1-3
CASSPRGAGLGNTIYF
TGTGCCAGCAGTCCCAGGGGCGCAGGGCTTGGAAACACCATATATTTT
>many|-|TRBV14|TRBJ1-1
CASSQVAGVNTEAFF
TGTGCCAGCAGCCAAGTCGCAGGGGTGAACACTGAAGCTTTCTTT
>many|-|TRBV20-1|TRBJ1-2
CSARVPTSRGYGYTF
TGCAGTGCCCGCGTCCCTACCTCCCGGGGCTATGGCTACACCTTC
>many|-|TRBV6-2/TRBV6-3|TRBJ1-5
CASSQGGFNQPQHF
TGTGCCAGCAGCCAGGGAGGCTTCAATCAGCCCCAGCATTTT
>many|-|TRBV6-5|TRBJ1-1
CASSYSGARLEAFF
TGTGCCAGCAGTTACTCCGGGGCAAGGCTTGAAGCTTTCTTT
>many|-|TRBV20-1|TRBJ1-6
CSATGTSYNSPLHF
TGCAGTGCTACCGGGACATCCTATAATTCACCCCTCCACTTT
>many|-|TRBV20-1|TRBJ1-1
CSARIPQGGEAFF
TGCAGTGCTAGAATTCCCCAGGGAGGGGAAGCTTTCTTT
>many|-|TRBV6-6|TRBJ2-2
CASSPPATGRNTGELFF
TGTGCCAGCAGCCCTCCCGCGACGGGGAGGAACACCGGGGAGCTGTTTTTT
>few|-|TRBV18|TRBJ2-5
CASSPSSAIQETQYF
TGTGCCAGCTCACCAAGTAGCGCTATTCAAGAGACCCAGTACTTC
>many|-|TRBV12-3/TRBV12-4|TRBJ1-1
CASSLAAMNTEAFF
TGTGCCAGCAGTTTGGCAGCTATGAACACTGAAGCTTTCTTT
>many|TRBD1|TRBV9|TRBJ1-6
CASSVTGQSNSPLHF
TGTGCCAGCAGCGTTACGGGACAGAGTAATTCACCCCTCCACTTT
>few|-|TRBV12-3/TRBV12-4|TRBJ2-6
CASRLGTQPGANVLTF
TGTGCCAGCAGGCTGGGGACGCAGCCTGGGGCCAACGTCCTGACTTTC
>-|TRBD1|TRBV7-2|TRBJ1-1
CASSLVQGATEAFF
TGTGCCAGCAGCTTAGTTCAGGGGGCAACTGAAGCTTTCTTT
>few|-|TRBV5-1|TRBJ2-5
CASSLGRLETQYF
TGCGCCAGCAGCTTGGGTCGGCTAGAGACCCAGTACTTC
>few|-|TRBV20-1|TRBJ1-1
CSVRDHTEAFF
TGCAGTGTGCGGGACCACACTGAAGCTTTCTTT
>many|TRBD1|TRBV20-1|TRBJ1-1
CSAREGTGAPEAFF
TGCAGTGCTAGAGAGGGGACAGGGGCCCCTGAAGCTTTCTTT
>many|-|TRBV20-1|TRBJ1-1
CSASDFTEAFF
TGCAGTGCTTCTGACTTCACTGAAGCTTTCTTT
>many|-|TRBV5-5|TRBJ1-1
CASSLIPGRAEAFF
TGTGCCAGCAGCTTGATTCCCGGCAGGGCTGAAGCTTTCTTT
>many|-|TRBV6-1|TRBJ1-2
CASSPLDLYGYTF
TGTGCCAGCAGCCCGCTGGACCTCTATGGCTACACCTTC
>-|TRBD2|TRBV19|TRBJ2-1
CASSSLSGTSSYNEQFF
TGTGCCAGTAGTTCACTCAGCGGGACGAGCTCCTACAATGAGCAGTTCTTC
>-|-|TRBV6-1|TRBJ1-2
CASSAPRPTGHTF
TGTGCCAGCAGTGCCCCCCGACCGACAGGCCACACCTTC
>many|-|TRBV20-1|TRBJ1-4
CSARVAWGATNEKLFF
TGCAGTGCTAGAGTCGCATGGGGGGCAACTAATGAAAAACTGTTTTTT
>many|-|TRBV20-1|TRBJ2-7
CSARDFSIHSYEQYF
TGCAGTGCTAGAGATTTCAGCATACACTCCTACGAGCAGTACTTC
>-|-|TRBV14|TRBJ2-3
CASSQDQGRVNPDTQYF
TGTGCCAGCAGCCAAGATCAGGGCAGGGTCAACCCAGATACGCAGTATTTT
>many|-|TRBV6-6|TRBJ2-7
CASSYSGQRHEQYF
TGTGCCAGCAGTTACTCGGGGCAGAGGCACGAGCAGTACTTC
>many|-|TRBV28|TRBJ1-2
CASSPGRLYGYTF
TGTGCCAGCAGCCCCGGACGGCTGTATGGCTACACCTTC
>-|-|TRBV7-2|TRBJ2-3
CASSLIVDTQYF
TGTGCCAGCAGCTTAATAGTGGATACGCAGTATTTT
>many|TRBD2|TRBV5-1|TRBJ2-3
CASSKGTSGVSDTQYF
TGCGCCAGCAGCAAAGGGACTAGCGGGGTATCAGATACGCAGTATTTT